Listed here are 27 T cell receptor beta chains from one sample, sequenced in a study of OX40 agonist ivuxolimab in advanced cancers. TCRdb's copy holds only in-frame clones and misses some; the assay was immunoSEQ multiplex PCR. The sample includes 75,000 to 100,000 clones, 80% to 90% of them seen just once. Specimen: CD4+ or CD8+ T cells sorted from blood, collected in a trial of the OX40 agonist ivuxolimab. These receptors were taken from an adult with an advanced solid tumor such as melanoma, head and neck, liver or kidney cancer.

The CDR3 DNA reads TGTGCCAGCAGCTTATGGCAGGGGGCTAAGGATACGCAGTATTTT. Its protein is CASSLWQGAKDTQYF. The rearrangement uses TRBV7-8 and TRBJ2-3; the match to TRBD1 covers 8 bases. The junction had 7 bases not matched to a gene; V was cut back by 2 bases and J by 6 bases. CDR1 is SGHVS, CDR2 FQNEAQ, per germline. There are 15 residues in the CDR3.

The chain carries TRBV6-1 and TRBJ2-1; TRBD2 matches 15 bases. The trim removed 4 bases at V and 7 bases at J, leaving 5 bases unmatched. This CDR3 contains 16 residues. Germline CDR1 is MNHNS and CDR2 is SASEGT. The CDR3 DNA reads as TGTGCCAGCAGTGGAGGGACTAGCGGGAGGAGGAATGAGCAGTTCTTC. Protein: CASSGGTSGRRNEQFF.

This clone was detected once. The rearrangement links TRBV7-9 to TRBJ2-3; a weak D match, TRBD1 (5 bases). The CDR3 covers 14 residues. Between the trimmed V and J ends, which lost 5 bases and 1 base, there was a span of 10 bases. The germline CDR1 and CDR2 sequences are SEHNR and FQNEAQ (reference sequence). CDR3 nucleotide sequence: TGTGCCAGCAGCCGAACCAGGGGCACAGATACGCAGTATTTT. The encoded protein is CASSRTRGTDTQYF.

This clone was detected once. The chain joins TRBV18 to TRBJ2-3; TRBD2 agrees at 13 bases. Trimming at V came to 2 bases and at J to 2 bases, leaving 1 base not matched to a gene. In germline, CDR1 is KGHSH, CDR2 LQKENI. The CDR3 length is 16 residues. CDR3 sequence: CASSPGTSGTTDTQYF. The CDR3 region has the DNA TGTGCCAGCTCACCAGGGACTAGCGGGACCACAGATACGCAGTATTTT.

This clone came up a few times. The rearrangement joins TRBV15 to TRBJ1-2; no definite D call. The CDR3 sequence is 12 residues long. V lost 9 bases and J lost 8, with 16 bases in between. Germline V gene sequence: CDR1 LNHNV, CDR2 YYDKDF (reference sequence). CDR3 coding DNA: TGTGCCACTTACGACCCCCTGGGGGGCTACACCTTC. Encoded protein: CATYDPLGGYTF.

The chain joins TRBV2 to TRBJ1-2; D is ambiguous. Germline V CDR1 and CDR2: SNHLY, FYNNEI. Trimming took off 3 bases at V and 7 bases at J, with 12 bases between the two ends. This CDR3 region has 13 residues. The CDR3 sequence: CASSDQVGVGYTF. Written as DNA, the CDR3 is TGTGCCAGCAGTGATCAGGTCGGGGTTGGCTACACCTTC.

CDR3 in amino acids: CASNRQGAVQETQYF. The CDR3 nucleotides are TGTGCCAGCAATAGGCAGGGGGCTGTCCAAGAGACCCAGTACTTC. The chain employs TRBV7-8 and TRBJ2-5; 8 bases agree with TRBD1. The CDR3 contains 15 residues. The ends lost 7 bases at V and 1 base at J; junction bases unmatched: 8. The germline gives CDR1 SGHVS, CDR2 FQNEAQ.

J is TRBJ2-7 and V is TRBV7-6; weak D call: TRBD2 (5 bases). The CDR3 extends over 14 amino acids. The germline V and J ends were trimmed by 4 bases and 5 bases, with 15 bases remaining between them. Germline-derived CDR1 and CDR2 are SGHVS and FNYEAQ. The CDR3 nucleotides are TGTGCCAGCAGCTCCGCCCATCGTAGCGACGAGCAGTACTTC. Translating gives CASSSAHRSDEQYF.

The chain links TRBV6-1 to TRBJ2-1; unclear D gene. The ends were cut back, 3 bases at V and 8 bases at J, with 11 bases in the middle. Germline loops: CDR1 MNHNS, CDR2 SASEGT. This CDR3 spans 13 amino acids. CDR3: CASSEIVNDEQFF. The CDR3 DNA follows: TGTGCCAGCAGTGAGATCGTAAATGATGAGCAGTTCTTC.

CDR3 nucleotide sequence: TGTGCCTGGGATAGGGGGGGGGCGGGCAGAACCGGGGAGCTGTTTTTT. This codes for CAWDRGGAGRTGELFF. V is TRBV30 and J is TRBJ2-2, with a weak D call TRBD2 (7 bases). V lost 5 bases and J lost 5, with 21 bases in between. The CDR3 totals 16 residues. Germline V gene sequence: CDR1 GTSNPN, CDR2 SVGIG (reference sequence).

The chain has TRBV5-6 and TRBJ1-6; maybe TRBD1 (5 bases). Germline loops: CDR1 SGHDT, CDR2 YYEEEE. CDR3 length: 14 residues. Between the trimmed V and J ends, which lost 1 base and 10 bases, there was a span of 12 bases. This CDR3 reads CASSLSPRDSPLHF. The CDR3 region has the DNA TGTGCCAGCAGCTTGAGTCCAAGGGACTCACCCCTCCACTTT.

The chain is built from TRBV11-2 and TRBJ2-4, with TRBD1 as a possible D gene (6 bases). This CDR3 has 14 residues. CDR1 is SGHAT and CDR2 is FQNNGV in the germline V gene. V lost 1 base, J lost 7 bases, and 11 bases lay in between. CDR3 DNA sequence: TGTGCCAGCAGCTTAGTGGGGGCGGGTAACATTCAGTACTTC. This gives the protein CASSLVGAGNIQYF.

CDR3 in DNA: TGTGCCATCAGTGCCGAGGCTGAGACCCAGTACTTC. Its translation: CAISAEAETQYF. The chain is built from TRBV10-3 and TRBJ2-5; D unresolved. Germline V gene lookup returns CDR1 ENHRY and CDR2 SYGVKD. V lost 4 bases and J 5 bases, leaving 8 bases between the germline ends. The CDR3 extends over 12 amino acids.

This chain uses TRBV11-2 with TRBJ2-7, with 7 bases fitting TRBD2. The V segment lost 3 bases and the J segment 3 bases; nucleotides outside the gene matches: 11. This CDR3 has 16 residues. Per germline, CDR1 SGHAT and CDR2 FQNNGV. The CDR3 sequence is CASSFTKTSQVYEQYF. The CDR3 nucleotides read TGTGCCAGCAGCTTCACTAAGACTAGCCAGGTCTACGAGCAGTACTTC.

This clone was seen only once. The chain joins TRBV19 to TRBJ1-5; D unclear. Trimming removed 2 bases from V and 5 bases from J, with 13 bases in between. Per the germline V gene, CDR1 is LNHDA and CDR2 is SQIVND (reference sequence). The CDR3 totals 15 residues. CDR3 sequence reads: CASSIPRPTDQPQHF. CDR3 nucleotide sequence: TGTGCCAGTAGTATACCCCGGCCTACAGATCAGCCCCAGCATTTT.

The chain has TRBV30 and TRBJ2-2, with D perhaps assigned TRBD1 or TRBD2 (5 bases each). This CDR3 is built from 15 residues. Trimming stripped 0 bases from V and 4 bases from J, with 12 bases between. Germline V gene lookup returns CDR1 GTSNPN and CDR2 SVGIG (reference sequence). CDR3 loop: CAWSVGVGGTGELFF. CDR3 DNA sequence: TGTGCCTGGAGTGTCGGAGTTGGGGGCACCGGGGAGCTGTTTTTT.

This chain connects TRBV4-1 to TRBJ2-5; the match to TRBD2 covers 14 bases. CDR1 is MGHRA and CDR2 is YSYEKL in the germline V gene. The junction had 6 bases not matched to a gene; V was cut back by 1 base and J by 5 bases. This CDR3 has 17 residues. Written as DNA, the CDR3 is TGCGCCAGCAGCCAAGCTGGGACTAGCGGGAGTGGGGAGACCCAGTACTTC. As protein: CASSQAGTSGSGETQYF.

The J gene is TRBJ2-1, the V gene TRBV7-8; 9 bases fit TRBD2. This CDR3 is 16 amino acids long. Germline V gives CDR1 SGHVS, CDR2 FQNEAQ. With V trimmed by 5 bases and J by 5 bases, 10 bases remained unmatched. The CDR3, as DNA: TGTGCCAGCAGCAAAGACCCGGGACTAGCCAACAATGAGCAGTTCTTC. Its translation: CASSKDPGLANNEQFF.

The rearrangement links TRBV30 to TRBJ1-5, with 9 positions matching TRBD1. Germline trimming cut 3 bases from V and 1 base from J; bases unmatched to any gene: 19. Germline V CDR1 and CDR2: GTSNPN, SVGIG (reference sequence). This CDR3 contains 20 residues. This chain's CDR3 is CAWRRGPGQGPTWSNQPQHF. The CDR3 DNA reads as TGTGCCTGGAGAAGGGGCCCGGGACAGGGCCCTACTTGGAGCAATCAGCCCCAGCATTTT.

The chain recombines TRBV7-3 with TRBJ2-5, with 11 positions matching TRBD2. There are 15 residues in the CDR3. Germline lookup yields CDR1 SGHTA and CDR2 FQGTGA. V shed 5 bases, J shed 3 bases, and the junction held 5 bases outside the gene matches. The CDR3 sequence: CASSLMGLAEETQYF. The CDR3 DNA is TGTGCCAGCAGCCTGATGGGACTAGCGGAAGAGACCCAGTACTTC.

This chain connects TRBV11-1 to TRBJ2-7; 9 nucleotides line up with TRBD2. Trimming took 4 bases from V and 6 from J; bases not matched to a gene: 16. Per germline, CDR1 SGHAT and CDR2 FQDESV (reference sequence). CDR3 length equals 17 residues. The CDR3 nucleotides read TGTGCCAGCAGCTGGGTCGTTTGTAGCGGGAGATGGTGCGAGCAGTACTTC. Translation gives CASSWVVCSGRWCEQYF.

This chain links TRBV5-5 with TRBJ1-2, with D maybe TRBD1 (5 bases). Germline V gives CDR1 SGHKS, CDR2 YYEKEE (reference sequence). Trimming shortened V by 0 bases and J by 5 bases, and 8 bases separated the two germline ends. The CDR3 consists of 13 residues. CDR3 DNA: TGTGCCAGCAGCTTGGCCCCAGGGTATGGCTACACCTTC. This gives the protein CASSLAPGYGYTF.

CDR3 loop: CASSLGVTSGSDTQYF. The CDR3 bases are TGTGCCAGCAGCTTAGGAGTGACTAGCGGGAGTGATACGCAGTATTTT. V is TRBV11-3 and J is TRBJ2-3; the match to TRBD2 covers 12 bases. CDR3 size: 16 residues. The ends lost 1 base at V and 6 bases at J; junction bases unmatched: 5. Looked up from germline, CDR1 is SGHNT and CDR2 is YENEEA.

The chain joins TRBV5-1 to TRBJ2-2, with 10 bases lining up with TRBD2. Germline loops: CDR1 SGHRS, CDR2 YFSETQ. V shed 4 bases, J shed 1 base, and the junction held 4 bases outside the gene matches. The CDR3 extends over 16 amino acids. The CDR3 sequence is CASSETSGVNTGELFF. CDR3 coding DNA: TGCGCCAGCAGCGAAACTAGCGGGGTGAACACCGGGGAGCTGTTTTTT.

V is TRBV4-2 and J is TRBJ2-3; unclear D gene. The V and J ends lost 3 bases and 1 base respectively, with 8 bases between them. Germline CDR1 and CDR2: LGHNA and YNFKEQ. The CDR3 runs to 14 residues. CDR3 sequence (DNA): TGTGCCAGCAGCCAGGATACAGGCACAGATACGCAGTATTTT. Protein: CASSQDTGTDTQYF.

V is TRBV30 and J is TRBJ2-2; tentatively, D is TRBD1 or TRBD2 (6 bases each). The CDR3 is 13 amino acids. Germline loops: CDR1 GTSNPN, CDR2 SVGIG (reference sequence). Trimming stripped 5 bases from V and 3 bases from J, with 10 bases between. The CDR3 DNA reads TGTGCCTGGGCGGGACAAGACACCGGGGAGCTGTTTTTT. It codes for CAWAGQDTGELFF.

The rearrangement joins TRBV14 to TRBJ1-2; D may be TRBD1 (5 bases). This CDR3 comprises 13 residues. Germline lookup yields CDR1 SGHDN and CDR2 FVKESK. V dropped 1 base and J dropped 7 bases, with 10 bases sitting between them. As DNA, the CDR3 is TGTGCCAGCAGCCAAGGGGCCGACAGTGGCTACACCTTC. It specifies CASSQGADSGYTF. Based on the CDR3 plus reference TRBV14 and TRBJ1-2, the full variable domain is EAGVTQFPSHSVIEKGQTVTLRCDPISGHDNLYWYRRVMGKEIKFLLHFVKESKQDESGMPNNRFLAERTGGTYSTLKVQPAELEDSGVYFCASSQGADSGYTFGSGTRLTVV.